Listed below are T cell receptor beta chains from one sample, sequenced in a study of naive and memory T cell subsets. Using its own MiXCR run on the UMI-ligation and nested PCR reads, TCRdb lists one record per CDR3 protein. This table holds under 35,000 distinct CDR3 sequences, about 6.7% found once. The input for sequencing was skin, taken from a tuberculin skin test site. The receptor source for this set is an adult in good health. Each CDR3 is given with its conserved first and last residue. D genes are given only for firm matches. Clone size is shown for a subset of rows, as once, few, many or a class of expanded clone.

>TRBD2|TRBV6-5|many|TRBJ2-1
TGTGCCAGCAGTCGGACTAGAGGGAGGAATGAGCAGTTCTTC
CASSRTRGRNEQFF
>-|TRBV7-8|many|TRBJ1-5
TGTGCCAGCAGCTTAGTTCGCAGGGGCCCCATTCGGGGCAATCAGCCCCAGCATTTT
CASSLVRRGPIRGNQPQHF
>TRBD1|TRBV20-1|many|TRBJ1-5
TGCAGTGCTAGAGCCGGGACAGGGAGTCAGCCCCAGCATTTT
CSARAGTGSQPQHF
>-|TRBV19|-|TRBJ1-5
TGTGCCAGTAGTATGCTTAAATTAAGCAATCAGCCCCAGCATTTT
CASSMLKLSNQPQHF
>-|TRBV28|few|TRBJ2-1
TGTGCCAGCAGTCGACTAGACAATGAGCAGTTCTTC
CASSRLDNEQFF
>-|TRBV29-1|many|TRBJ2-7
TGCAGCGTTGTGCGGCCACCCTACGAGCAGTACTTC
CSVVRPPYEQYF
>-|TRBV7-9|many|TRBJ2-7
TGTGCCAGCAGCTTAGTCGGAATGGACTCAGCCTACGAGCAGTACTTC
CASSLVGMDSAYEQYF
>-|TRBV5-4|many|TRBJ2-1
TGTGCCAGCAGCTTGGCGGGCCTTTACAATGAGCAGTTCTTC
CASSLAGLYNEQFF
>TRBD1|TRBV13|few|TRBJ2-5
TGTGCCAGCAGCTTAGCTGTACAGGGGCAAGAGACCCAGTACTTC
CASSLAVQGQETQYF
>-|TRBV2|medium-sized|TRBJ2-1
TGTGCCAGCAGTGCCCTAGACAGCTCCTACAATGAGCAGTTCTTC
CASSALDSSYNEQFF
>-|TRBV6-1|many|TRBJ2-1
TGTGCCAGCAGTACCATTGGAGGACCTGAGCAGTTCTTC
CASSTIGGPEQFF
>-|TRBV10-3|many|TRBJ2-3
TGTGCCATCACCGGAGGGGGGACACACGGAGATACGCAGTATTTT
CAITGGGTHGDTQYF
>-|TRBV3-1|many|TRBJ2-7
TGTGCCAGCAGCCCCGGCCTGTGGGGGTCGAGCTCCTACGAGCAGTACTTC
CASSPGLWGSSSYEQYF
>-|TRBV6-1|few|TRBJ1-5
TGTGCCAGCAGCCACTGGGAGTTTTGGGGCAATCAGCCCCAGCATTTT
CASSHWEFWGNQPQHF
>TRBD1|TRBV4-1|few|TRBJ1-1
TGCGCCAGCAGCCTCGGACAGGGGGGCCCAGAAGCTTTCTTT
CASSLGQGGPEAFF
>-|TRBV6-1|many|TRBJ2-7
TGTGCCAGCAGTGAAAATCTGCCAGGCCCTATATACGAGCAGTACTTC
CASSENLPGPIYEQYF
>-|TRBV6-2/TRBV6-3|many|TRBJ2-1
TGTGCCAGCAAACAAACCGACTCATTTCTAGAGCCGTACAATGAGCAGTTCTTC
CASKQTDSFLEPYNEQFF
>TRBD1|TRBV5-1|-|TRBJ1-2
TGCGCCAGCCGACAGGGAGGGGGTGATGGCTACACCTTC
CASRQGGGDGYTF
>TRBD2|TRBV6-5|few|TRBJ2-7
TGTGCCAGCAGAAGTCCGGGGGGATACGGGGAGCAGTACTTC
CASRSPGGYGEQYF
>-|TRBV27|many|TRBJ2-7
TGTGCCAGCAGTTCATGGACGACCTCCTACGAGCAGTACTTC
CASSSWTTSYEQYF
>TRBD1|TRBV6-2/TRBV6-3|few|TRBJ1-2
TGTGCCAGCGCCGGGACAGGGGACCAGGGGAGCTATGGCTACACCTTC
CASAGTGDQGSYGYTF
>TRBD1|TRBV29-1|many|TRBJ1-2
TGCAGCGTGGGGACAGTCGCTTATGGCGACACCTTC
CSVGTVAYGDTF
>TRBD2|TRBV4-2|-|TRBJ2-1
TGTGCCAGCAGCCAACTAGGGACTAGCGGGGGGTTTAGGAATGAGCAGTTCTTC
CASSQLGTSGGFRNEQFF
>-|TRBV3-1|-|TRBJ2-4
TGTGCCAGCAGGAGTTCGGGGTCCGCAACCCCCAAGTACTTC
CASRSSGSATPKYF
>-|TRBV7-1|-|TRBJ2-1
TGTGCCAGCAGCTCCTCGGGGGCTAGCGCTGATGAGCAGTTCTTC
CASSSSGASADEQFF
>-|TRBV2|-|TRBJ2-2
TGTGCCAGCAGTGGCTCCGGGGGCACCGGGGAGCTGTTTTTT
CASSGSGGTGELFF
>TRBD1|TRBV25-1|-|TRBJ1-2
TGTGCCAGCAGTGAATGGGGACAGGAGCTTAACTATGGCTACACCTTC
CASSEWGQELNYGYTF
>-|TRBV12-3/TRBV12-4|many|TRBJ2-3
TGTGCCAGCAGCCGTCCCCCCCGCACAGATACGCAGTATTTT
CASSRPPRTDTQYF
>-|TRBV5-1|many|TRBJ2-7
TGCGCCAGCACGTCGGCCTACGAGCAGTACTTC
CASTSAYEQYF
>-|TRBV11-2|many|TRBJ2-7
TGTGCCAGCAGCTTAGAAGTCTCCTACGAGCAGTACTTC
CASSLEVSYEQYF
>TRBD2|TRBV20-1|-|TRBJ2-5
TGCAGTGCTAGGGCCGCGCGGGGGGACCAAGAGACCCAGTACTTC
CSARAARGDQETQYF
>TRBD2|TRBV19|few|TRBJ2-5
TGTGCCAGTAGGACGGGACTAGCGGGGGATGAGACCCAGTACTTC
CASRTGLAGDETQYF
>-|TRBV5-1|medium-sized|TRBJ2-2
TGCGCCAGCAGCTTCGAGGGAGGGAACACCGGGGAGCTGTTTTTT
CASSFEGGNTGELFF
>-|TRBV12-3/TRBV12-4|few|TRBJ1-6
TGTGCCAGCAGCCATACAGGGATGGATTCACCCCTCCACTTT
CASSHTGMDSPLHF
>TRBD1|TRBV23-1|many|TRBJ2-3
TGCGCCAACCTGGGACAGGGGGCTTGCACAGATACGCAGTATTTT
CANLGQGACTDTQYF
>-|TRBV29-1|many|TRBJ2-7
TGCAGCGTTGAGGCCTCCTACGAGCAGTACTTC
CSVEASYEQYF
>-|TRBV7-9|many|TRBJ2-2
TGTGCCAGCAGCTTACACACGAACACCGGGGAGCTGTTTTTT
CASSLHTNTGELFF
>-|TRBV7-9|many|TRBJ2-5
TGTGCCAGCAGCTTTATATCTCAGAGAAGGGCCCAGTACTTC
CASSFISQRRAQYF
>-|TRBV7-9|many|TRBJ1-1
TGTGCCAGCAGCTTAGATGGACATGTGAACACTGAAGCTTTCTTT
CASSLDGHVNTEAFF